This T cell receptor beta chain was obtained from a study of multiple sclerosis patients with progressive multifocal leukoencephalopathy. At the level of the study: Longitudinal control samples came from natalizumab-treated multiple sclerosis patients without PML.

Sequenced by immunoSEQ multiplex PCR; TCRdb stores in-frame clones only, minus some. Seen here are some 31,000 clones, around 91% observed once, and the top ten hold nearly 1.5%. Germline values: CDR1 MNHEY, CDR2 SVGAGI. The V gene lost 6 bases and the J gene lost 2 bases, with 10 bases spanning the gap. The CDR3 is 13 residues long. The time point here: before natalizumab initiation. Every listed patient previously received interferon beta; all PML patients were women. Before the first natalizumab infusion, T0 blood samples were taken. The origin of this receptor is a human donor with multiple sclerosis. The sequencing sample was made of PBMCs. The genes are TRBV6-5 and TRBJ2-5; D is ambiguous. CDR3 in amino acids: CASRFGGQETQYF. The DNA of the CDR3 is TGTGCCAGCAGGTTTGGCGGACAAGAGACCCAGTACTTC.